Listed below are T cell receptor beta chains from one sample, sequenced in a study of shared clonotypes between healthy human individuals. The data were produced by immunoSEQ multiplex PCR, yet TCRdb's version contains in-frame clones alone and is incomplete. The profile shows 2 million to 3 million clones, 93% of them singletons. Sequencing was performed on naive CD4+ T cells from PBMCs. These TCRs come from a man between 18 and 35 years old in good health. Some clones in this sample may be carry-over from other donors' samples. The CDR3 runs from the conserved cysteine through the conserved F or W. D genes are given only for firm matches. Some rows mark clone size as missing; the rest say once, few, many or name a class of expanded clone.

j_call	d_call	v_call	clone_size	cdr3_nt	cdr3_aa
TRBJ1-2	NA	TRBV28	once	TGTGCCAGCAGTTCCTACCCCAGCGGGTGGGGCTACACCTTC	CASSSYPSGWGYTF
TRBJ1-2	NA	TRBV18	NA	TGTGCCAGCCCAGACGGACCTTATGGCTACACCTTC	CASPDGPYGYTF
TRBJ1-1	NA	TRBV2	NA	TGTGCCAGCAGTGTTGGGAGGGCGAACACTGAAGCTTTCTTT	CASSVGRANTEAFF
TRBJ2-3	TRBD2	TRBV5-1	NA	TGCGCCAGCAGCGGTAGCGGGAGATTAACGGATACGCAGTATTTT	CASSGSGRLTDTQYF
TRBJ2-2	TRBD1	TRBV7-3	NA	TGTGCCAGCAGCCCAAGACAGGGGCCGAACACCGGGGAGCTGTTTTTT	CASSPRQGPNTGELFF
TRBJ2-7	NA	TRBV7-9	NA	TGTGCCAGCAGCTTATTGAACGGTACCTACGAGCAGTACTTC	CASSLLNGTYEQYF
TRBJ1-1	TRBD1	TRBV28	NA	TGTGCCAGCAGTTACTGGACAGGGCCGAACACTGAAGCTTTCTTT	CASSYWTGPNTEAFF
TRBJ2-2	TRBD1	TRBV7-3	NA	TGTGCCAGCAGCTCGCAGGGGGCCGCTAACACCGGGGAGCTGTTTTTT	CASSSQGAANTGELFF
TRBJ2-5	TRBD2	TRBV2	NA	TGTGCCAGCATCACCCAAGCGGGGGAAGAGACCCAGTACTTC	CASITQAGEETQYF
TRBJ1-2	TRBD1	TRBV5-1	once	TGCGCCAGCAGCCCAAAGCCGGACAGGGGAGGCGGCTACACCTTC	CASSPKPDRGGGYTF
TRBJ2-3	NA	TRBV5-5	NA	TGTGCCAGCCAGCGTCCCTTGCGGAGCACAGATACGCAGTATTTT	CASQRPLRSTDTQYF
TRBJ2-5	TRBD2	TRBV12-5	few	TGTGCTAGTGCCCCGGGGGGGGAGACCCAGTACTTC	CASAPGGETQYF
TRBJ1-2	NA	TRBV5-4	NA	TGTGCCAGCAGCTTGGGTCCGGAAGGACAGAACTATGGCTACACCTTC	CASSLGPEGQNYGYTF